The rows below give T cell receptor beta chains drawn from one sample of a study of blood T cell repertoires in COVID-19. The repertoire was sequenced with immunoSEQ multiplex PCR; TCRdb's copy has only in-frame clones and lacks some. The data contain roughly 130,000 clones, 80% to 85% of them seen just once; the ten biggest clones take up 12%. The sequenced sample consisted of peripheral blood. These receptors were collected from a woman under 40 who had recovered from COVID-19. Each CDR3 is given with its conserved first and last residue. Each record gives: D gene, V gene, clone size, J gene, CDR3 DNA, CDR3 protein. The D gene is left open where the match is weak. Clone size is shown for a subset of rows, as once, few, many or a class of expanded clone.

>TRBD2|TRBV30|.|TRBJ2-1
TGTGCCTGGAGTGAGCTAGCGGGGGGCTACAATGAGCAGTTCTTC
CAWSELAGGYNEQFF
>.|TRBV6-5|.|TRBJ1-5
TGTGCCAGCAGTTACTCGAGGAATCAGCCCCAGCATTTT
CASSYSRNQPQHF
>TRBD1|TRBV5-1|.|TRBJ2-5
TGCGCCAGCATCCCGGACAGGGGCGAGACCCAGTACTTC
CASIPDRGETQYF
>TRBD1|TRBV5-6|.|TRBJ1-2
TGTGCCAGCACCCATGGGGGGACAGCTAACTATGGCTACACCTTC
CASTHGGTANYGYTF
>.|TRBV7-6|.|TRBJ1-1
TGTGCCAGCAGCCGCCATGGACTCCAGAACACTGAAGCTTTCTTT
CASSRHGLQNTEAFF
>TRBD1|TRBV6-1|.|TRBJ2-1
TGTGCCAGCAGTGAGTGGCAGGGGGACGAGCAGTTCTTC
CASSEWQGDEQFF
>.|TRBV12-3/TRBV12-4|.|TRBJ1-6
TGTGCCAGCAGTATACAGGGTGGATCACCCCTCCACTTT
CASSIQGGSPLHF
>.|TRBV9|.|TRBJ1-2
TGTGCCAGCAGCGTCGGTCGGGGGGGCGCGGATGGCTACACCTTC
CASSVGRGGADGYTF
>TRBD2|TRBV5-4|.|TRBJ2-3
TGTGCCAGCAGCCGGACTAGCGGGGGGGGGCGTACAGATACGCAGTATTTT
CASSRTSGGGRTDTQYF
>TRBD1|TRBV7-7|.|TRBJ2-2
TGTGCTAGCAGCTTAGCCACAGGGGGCGGCGGGGAGCTGTTTTTT
CASSLATGGGGELFF
>TRBD1|TRBV30|.|TRBJ1-2
TGTGCCTGGAAGGATAGGGGGCGAGGCTACACCTTC
CAWKDRGRGYTF
>.|TRBV19|.|TRBJ2-7
TGTGCCAGTACCCCCAGCTGGCGGGTTTCCTACGAGCAGTACTTC
CASTPSWRVSYEQYF
>TRBD2|TRBV11-2|.|TRBJ2-5
TGTGCCAGCAGCTTGGACCCTCCGGGACTAGCGGGGGGGCGGGGGACCCAGTACTTC
CASSLDPPGLAGGRGTQYF
>.|TRBV7-2|.|TRBJ1-5
TGTGCCAGCAGCTTAGGCAGACAGCGCAATCAGCCCCAGCATTTT
CASSLGRQRNQPQHF
>TRBD2|TRBV9|.|TRBJ2-6
TGTGCCAGCAGACTGGTAGCGGGGGGTATATCTGGGGCCAACGTCCTGACTTTC
CASRLVAGGISGANVLTF
>.|TRBV11-1|.|TRBJ1-6
TGTGCCAGCAGCTTAACAGGGTCACCCCTCCACTTT
CASSLTGSPLHF
>TRBD1|TRBV30|.|TRBJ1-2
TGTGCCTGGAGTGGGGACAGTAACTATGGCTACACCTTC
CAWSGDSNYGYTF
>.|TRBV5-1|.|TRBJ1-1
TGCGCCAGCAGCGTGACAGATAGTATTGAAGCTTTCTTT
CASSVTDSIEAFF
>.|TRBV29-1|.|TRBJ1-1
TGCAGCGCTACCCTGGGGGGGGCGTCAGCTGAAGCTTTCTTT
CSATLGGASAEAFF
>TRBD1|TRBV7-7|.|TRBJ2-1
TGTGCTAGCAGCTTATCTGGAACAGGGGTTGAGGGGAATGAGCAGTTCTTC
CASSLSGTGVEGNEQFF
>TRBD2|TRBV4-1|many|TRBJ2-1
TGCGCCAGCAGCCTCACTAGCGGGAAGAGGGGTGAGCAGTTCTTC
CASSLTSGKRGEQFF
>TRBD2|TRBV10-3|.|TRBJ2-3
TGTGCCATCAGTGCGGTAGCGGGGGGGACAGATACGCAGTATTTT
CAISAVAGGTDTQYF
>.|TRBV21-1|.|TRBJ2-1
TGTGCCAGCAATCCATGTGAGGCGGGAGGGGTTGCTGAGCAGTTCTTC
CASNPCEAGGVAEQFF
>TRBD1|TRBV2|.|TRBJ1-5
TGTGCCAGCAGACCCGGACAGGGACACCAGCATTTT
CASRPGQGHQHF
>.|TRBV4-2|.|TRBJ1-4
TGTGCCAGCAGCCCCCCGGCGGGGTCGCATGAAAAACTGTTTTTT
CASSPPAGSHEKLFF
>.|TRBV5-1|.|TRBJ2-1
TGCGCCAGCAGCTTGGCCCCAGGGCTGGTAAATGAGCAGTTCTTC
CASSLAPGLVNEQFF
>.|TRBV19|.|TRBJ1-1
TGTGCCAGTAGTGATCCCCAGCCAGCTTGGGGGCGGAACACTGAAGCTTTCTTT
CASSDPQPAWGRNTEAFF
>.|TRBV2|.|TRBJ2-4
TGTGCCAGCATATCCGGGAGAAACATTCAGTACTTC
CASISGRNIQYF
>TRBD1|TRBV6-5|.|TRBJ1-4
TGTGCCAGCAGTTCCAGACAGGGGAGCGAAAAACTGTTTTTT
CASSSRQGSEKLFF
>TRBD2|TRBV27|.|TRBJ2-5
TGTGCCAGCAGTTCTGGACTAGCGGGATGGGACCAAGAGACCCAGTACTTC
CASSSGLAGWDQETQYF
>TRBD1|TRBV19|.|TRBJ2-7
TGTGCCAGTAGTCACCCGGGACAGGGCAAGTACGAGCAGTACTTC
CASSHPGQGKYEQYF
>.|TRBV15|.|TRBJ1-2
TGTGCCACCAGCAGAGAAGGGACGGGGGGATATGGCTACACCTTC
CATSREGTGGYGYTF
>.|TRBV5-8|once|TRBJ1-1
TGTGCCAGCAGCTTGGAGGAGGGTCTGGCTGAAGCTTTCTTT
CASSLEEGLAEAFF
>TRBD2|TRBV30|.|TRBJ2-4
TGTGCCTGGAGAGAAAGCGGGGGGGCCAAAAACATTCAGTACTTC
CAWRESGGAKNIQYF
>TRBD2|TRBV5-1|.|TRBJ2-2
TGCGCCAGCAGCTTAAAAGCGGGAGGGCCCCGCACCGGGGAGCTGTTTTTT
CASSLKAGGPRTGELFF
>.|TRBV19|.|TRBJ1-5
TGTGCCAGTAGTCCTCTGGGGCAGCTCAATCAGCCCCAGCATTTT
CASSPLGQLNQPQHF
>.|TRBV21-1|.|TRBJ1-4
TGTGCCAGCAGCAAAGGAAAGGGGACAGGCTCGCCGTGCCGGGGTGAAAAACTGTTTTTT
CASSKGKGTGSPCRGEKLFF
>TRBD1|TRBV5-6|.|TRBJ2-1
TGTGCCAGCAGCTTCGGACAGGGCTACAATGAGCAGTTCTTC
CASSFGQGYNEQFF